Presented here are 3 T cell receptor beta chains from one specimen sequenced in a study of blood T cells in healthy people across ages. Combining a sample-barcoded 5' primer with a J-beta primer mix, a second PCR ran for 7 to 11 cycles. MiXCR was run by TCRdb on the 5' RACE reads, yielding one entry per CDR3 protein. The sample includes 1,300,000 or so distinct CDR3 sequences, approximately 63% of them seen just once. The sample was blood. Receptors were obtained from a man in his late teens or twenties in good health.

This clonotype was seen only a few times. The rearrangement uses TRBV27 and TRBJ2-7, with 12 bases that match TRBD2. Germline loops: CDR1 MNHEY, CDR2 SMNVEV (reference sequence). This CDR3 spans 16 amino acids. J was trimmed by 2 bases and V by 5 bases; bases with no gene match: 7. The CDR3 sequence is CASSPSGLAGTYEQYF. As DNA, the CDR3 is TGTGCCAGCAGTCCCTCCGGACTAGCGGGAACCTACGAGCAGTACTTC.

The V call is TRBV6-2 or TRBV6-3, the J call TRBJ2-1; D is perhaps TRBD1 (5 bases). The CDR3 runs 17 residues. V was clipped by 6 bases and J by 0 bases, with 18 bases between them. Germline assignment: CDR1 MNHEY and CDR2 SVGEGT. CDR3 residues: CASRGVSGSSSYNEQFF. For the CDR3, the DNA is TGTGCCAGCAGAGGGGTCTCAGGGTCGAGCTCCTACAATGAGCAGTTCTTC.

This clonotype was counted a single time. The V call is TRBV20-1, the J call TRBJ2-7; maybe TRBD1 (6 bases). Germline V gives CDR1 DFQATT, CDR2 SNEGSKA (reference sequence). CDR3 length equals 14 residues. Trimming stripped 2 bases from V and 3 bases from J, with 14 bases between. CDR3 in amino acids: CSARPTGKHYEQYF. The CDR3 nucleotides are TGCAGTGCTAGACCTACAGGGAAACACTACGAGCAGTACTTC.